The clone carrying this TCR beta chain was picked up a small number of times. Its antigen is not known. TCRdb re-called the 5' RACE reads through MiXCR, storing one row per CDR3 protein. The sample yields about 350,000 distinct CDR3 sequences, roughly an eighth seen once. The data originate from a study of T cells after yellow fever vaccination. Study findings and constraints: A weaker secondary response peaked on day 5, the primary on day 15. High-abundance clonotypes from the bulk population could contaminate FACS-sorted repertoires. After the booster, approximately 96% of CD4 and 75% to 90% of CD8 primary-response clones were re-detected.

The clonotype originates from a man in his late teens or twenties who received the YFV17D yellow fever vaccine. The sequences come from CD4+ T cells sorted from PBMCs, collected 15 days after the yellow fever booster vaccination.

CDR3 region: CATSDDRDRAHYGYTF. The CDR3 DNA reads as TGTGCCACCAGTGATGACCGGGACAGGGCCCACTATGGCTACACCTTC. The rearrangement links TRBV24-1 to TRBJ1-2, with 9 bases lining up with TRBD1. Germline CDR1 is KGHDR and CDR2 is SFDVKD. V shed 3 bases and J 3 bases; nucleotides not matched to a gene: 7. The CDR3 runs 16 residues.